This T cell receptor (beta chain) was captured by sequencing in a study of monozygotic twins with inflammatory bowel disease. Germline values: CDR1 SNHLY, CDR2 FYNNEI. This CDR3 region has 12 residues. Template switching was used to attach UMIs, which incorporated a 6-nucleotide sample barcode. TCRdb reanalyzed the 5' RACE reads, giving one entry per CDR3 protein sequence and no DNA. Reported are 400,000 or so distinct CDR3 sequences; the ten largest clones contain 2.4%. Sequencing used blood. The V and J genes are TRBV2 and TRBJ1-1. This sequence originates from a human donor with ulcerative colitis or Crohn's disease, or a healthy co-twin of an affected twin (not recorded which). CDR3 sequence: CASGRSDTEAFF.